This entry describes one TCR beta chain. Its target antigen remains unknown. No much larger clone is present one base from it, and per-base qualities are unavailable. This entry belongs to a study of control samples from healthy donors and cancer patients (dated by TCRdb to about 2020). At the junction V is shortened by 1 base and J by 11 bases, with 14 bases in between. Reading from cysteine to phenylalanine, the CDR3 counts 13 amino acids. Only CDR3 DNA remains: 39 bases, in frame from the first base. Library creation used the immunoSEQ multiplex PCR assay. The table comes from immuneACCESS by way of TCRdb, which keeps in-frame sequences with V and J called. Part of the clones is missing from these tables; in studies checked, under half for an unresolved V gene and the rest for unknown reasons. The sample data list 85,000 to 100,000 clones, and roughly 82% of these were observed just once. The ten largest clones take up more than 1.5% of the sample.

Material: blood. The rearranged segments are TRBV12-3 or TRBV12-4 and TRBJ1-1; no confident D gene assignment can be made. The TCR was taken from a man aged 60 to 69 in good health. The encoded CDR3 is CASSLVAARLAFF. The DNA sequence is given as TGTGCCAGCAGTTTAGTAGCAGCCCGATTGGCTTTCTTT.